The sequence of this T cell receptor beta chain was determined in a study of vaccination and CD4 T cells after COVID-19. Documented treatment: roughly 10-day PBMC culture with coronavirus spike peptide pools or control peptides (ViraFEST assay). Germline CDR1 LGHNA, CDR2 YNFKEQ. CDR3 length equals 13 residues. The V end was cut by 2 bases, the J end by 5 bases, with 8 bases between. Comments on this clonotype: The antigen remains unidentified.

Sequencing of the DNA from cultured CD4+ T cells was carried out with the Oncomine TCR Beta short-read assay. Once CD4+ T cells had been cultured, genomic DNA was extracted from them. TCRdb recomputed calls from the PCR reads with MiXCR, one row per CDR3 protein. The profile shows around 4,500 distinct CDR3 sequences, approximately 80% of them singletons. The chain uses TRBV4-2 and TRBJ2-3; D may be TRBD2 (6 bases). The sample comprised CD4+ T cells from blood, cultured in vitro. The TCR sequence derives from a human donor who had recovered from COVID-19. In DNA form, the CDR3 reads TGTGCCAGCAGCCAAAGGAGGGGAGATACGCAGTATTTT. Encoded protein: CASSQRRGDTQYF.